One and the same sample provided the 29 T cell receptor beta chains below, sequenced in a study of T cell repertoires in cytomegalovirus infection (dated by TCRdb to the late 2010s). Sequenced using an Illumina HiSeq 1500. The public reads were run again by TCRdb, first through fastp at Q25 and then through MiXCR, and only productive beta chains were kept. Rows matching on CDR3 protein sequence are summarized as one entry with the most common DNA and genes. The sample table records more than 350,000 distinct CDR3 sequences; about 33% of these occur just once. The ten largest clones add up to roughly an eighth of the sample. The sequencing input was PBMCs. These receptors were taken from a human donor in good health (CMV status not recorded). Some clones in this sample may be carry-over from other donors' samples.

This clonotype was seen many times. The chain has TRBV7-2 and TRBJ2-3, with D maybe TRBD2 (5 bases). Looked up from germline, CDR1 is SGHTA and CDR2 is FQGNSA. CDR3 length equals 18 residues. V lost 6 bases and J lost 6, with 28 bases in between. Written as DNA, the CDR3 is TGTGCCAGCAGTCTTACCTCTAGCTTTTCCATCACAGCGGATACGCAGTATTTT. This sequence encodes CASSLTSSFSITADTQYF.

The J gene is TRBJ1-5, the V gene TRBV5-6, with D tentatively TRBD1 (5 bases). Germline loops: CDR1 SGHDT, CDR2 YYEEEE. Trimming shortened V by 0 bases and J by 12 bases, and 16 bases separated the two germline ends. The CDR3 runs 14 residues. The chain's CDR3 is CASSLGGRVVFQHF. DNA of the CDR3: TGTGCCAGCAGCTTGGGTGGCAGGGTAGTGTTCCAGCATTTT.

This clonotype appeared many times. This chain uses TRBV7-8 with TRBJ1-1; TRBD1 is a possible D gene (6 bases). Germline CDR1 SGHVS, CDR2 FQNEAQ. V dropped 3 bases and J dropped 0 bases, with 17 bases sitting between them. The CDR3 has 17 amino acids. The CDR3 DNA is TGTGCCAGCAGCTTCGAAACAGGGCTCATAATGAACACTGAAGCTTTCTTT. This translates into CASSFETGLIMNTEAFF.

The V and J genes are TRBV7-2 and TRBJ2-6, with 8 bases matching TRBD1. Germline lookup yields CDR1 SGHTA and CDR2 FQGNSA. The CDR3 is made up of 18 amino acids. The trim removed 4 bases at V and 3 bases at J, leaving 11 bases unmatched. CDR3 DNA: TGTGCCAGCAGCTACGGGGACAGGTGTCGAGTTGGGGCCAACGTCCTGACTTTC. It codes for CASSYGDRCRVGANVLTF.

The V call is TRBV5-4, the J call TRBJ2-7, with 10 positions matching TRBD2. Germline V gene data show CDR1 as SGHNT and CDR2 as YYREEE (reference sequence). The CDR3 runs 13 residues. V lost 4 bases and J lost 7; bases outside the gene matches: 5. The CDR3 DNA sequence: TGTGCCAGCAGCCAACTAGCGGGGTTTGAGCAGTACTTC. This codes for CASSQLAGFEQYF.

This clonotype came up a few times. V gene TRBV6-1 combines with J gene TRBJ2-7; TRBD2 agrees at 7 bases. V trimming: 8 bases; J trimming: 6 bases; junction bases outside the gene matches: 16. The CDR3 totals 15 residues. Germline V gene sequence: CDR1 MNHNS, CDR2 SASEGT. CDR3 amino acids: CASANRDGGFSEQYF. The DNA of the CDR3 is TGTGCCAGCGCGAATCGGGACGGGGGGTTCAGCGAGCAGTACTTC.

This clonotype occurred a few times. CDR3 sequence reads: CASSYIPLTANSYEQYF. In DNA, the CDR3 is TGTGCCAGCAGTTACATCCCCCTGACGGCGAACTCCTACGAGCAGTACTTC. This chain links TRBV6-5 with TRBJ2-7; D ambiguous. Trimming shortened V by 2 bases and J by 0 bases, and 17 bases separated the two germline ends. The CDR3 totals 17 residues. The germline CDR1 and CDR2 sequences are MNHEY and SVGAGI.

This sequence joins TRBV4-2 and TRBJ2-7; tentatively, D is TRBD1 (5 bases). The CDR3 is made up of 16 amino acids. Germline loops: CDR1 LGHNA, CDR2 YNFKEQ. Deletions cut 4 bases from V and 0 bases from J, with 16 bases between. The CDR3 DNA is TGTGCCAGCAGCCCCACGGACAATAGCTTCTCCTACGAGCAGTACTTC. Translating it yields CASSPTDNSFSYEQYF.

This clonotype was picked up many times. This chain links TRBV7-9 with TRBJ2-2, with no clear D. V gave up 5 bases and J gave up 6 bases, with 16 bases separating them. The germline gives CDR1 SEHNR, CDR2 FQNEAQ (reference sequence). This CDR3 is 15 amino acids long. CDR3 amino acids: CASSPSTNTPGELFF. The CDR3 DNA follows: TGTGCCAGCAGCCCCTCTACCAACACCCCCGGGGAGCTGTTTTTT.

The chain carries TRBV12-3 or TRBV12-4 and TRBJ1-5, with D unclear. The CDR3 spans 14 residues. V lost 5 bases and J 4 bases, leaving 12 bases between the germline ends. This CDR3 is CASSVYSPNQPQHF. In DNA form, the CDR3 reads TGTGCCAGCAGTGTTTACAGTCCGAATCAGCCCCAGCATTTT.

The chain combines TRBV6-6 with TRBJ2-1; maybe TRBD2 (5 bases). V was cut by 6 bases and J by 0 bases, with 15 bases left in between. There are 16 residues in the CDR3. Germline V gene data show CDR1 as MNHNY and CDR2 as SVGAGI (reference sequence). The CDR3 sequence is CASSGPAGSSYNEQFF. CDR3 coding DNA: TGTGCCAGCAGCGGCCCGGCTGGGAGCTCCTACAATGAGCAGTTCTTC.

The chain joins TRBV20-1 to TRBJ2-1; a possible D gene is TRBD1 (6 bases). The CDR3 consists of 13 residues. Germline CDR1 and CDR2: DFQATT and SNEGSKA (reference sequence). This chain's CDR3 is CSLRGGTYNEQFF. CDR3 bases: TGCAGCCTAAGAGGGGGAACCTACAATGAGCAGTTCTTC.

The chain has TRBV7-8 and TRBJ2-5, with unresolved D. V lost 5 bases, J lost 5 bases, and 15 bases lay in between. The CDR3 extends over 14 amino acids. Germline CDR1 and CDR2: SGHVS and FQNEAQ. The CDR3 loop is CASSPNSGSETQYF. Here the CDR3 DNA reads TGTGCCAGCAGCCCCAATTCGGGCAGCGAGACCCAGTACTTC.

The V gene is TRBV18, the J gene TRBJ2-7; 10 nucleotides agree with TRBD2. J was trimmed by 5 bases and V by 3 bases; bases with no gene match: 10. Germline loops: CDR1 KGHSH, CDR2 LQKENI. The CDR3 length is 16 residues. CDR3 bases: TGTGCCAGCTCACCCACCGGTAGCGGGGGGAGGAACGAGCAGTACTTC. Its translation is CASSPTGSGGRNEQYF.

J is TRBJ2-7 and V is TRBV20-1; 9 nucleotides align to TRBD2. Trimming cost V 6 bases and J 0 bases; bases outside gene matches: 9. The CDR3 extends over 15 amino acids. The germline gives CDR1 DFQATT, CDR2 SNEGSKA (reference sequence). The CDR3 DNA sequence: TGCAGTGCCCAAAGCGAAGCGGGGGGCTCCTACGAGCAGTACTTC. Residues: CSAQSEAGGSYEQYF.

The CDR3 bases are TGTGCCAGTAGTTCCCAGGGGGTCGGGCCAGAGACCCAGTACTTC. Translated: CASSSQGVGPETQYF. J is TRBJ2-5 and V is TRBV19; 7 nucleotides line up with TRBD1. Germline V gives CDR1 LNHDA, CDR2 SQIVND (reference sequence). V lost 5 bases to trimming and J lost 4 bases; unmatched junction nucleotides: 10. This CDR3 region has 15 residues.

A few counts support this clonotype. This chain joins TRBV6-5 and TRBJ1-4; D may be TRBD1 (5 bases). V was trimmed by 6 bases and J by 8 bases, leaving 16 bases between them. The CDR3 extends over 14 amino acids. The germline gives CDR1 MNHEY, CDR2 SVGAGI. DNA of the CDR3: TGTGCCAGCAGCCAGACGGGGCAGTGGGAAAAACTGTTTTTT. It translates to CASSQTGQWEKLFF.

This clonotype was picked up many times. The chain is built from TRBV7-2 and TRBJ2-3, with 8 bases aligning to TRBD2. The V gene end was trimmed by 5 bases and the J gene end by 2 bases; junction bases not matched to a gene: 15. There are 18 residues in the CDR3. From germline, CDR1 is SGHTA and CDR2 FQGNSA. DNA of the CDR3: TGTGCCAGCAGCACCCGGGGCGGGGGGCTTCAGTACACAGATACGCAGTATTTT. Amino acids: CASSTRGGGLQYTDTQYF.

This clonotype was recorded a few times. At one end the junction does not follow the germline gene, possibly because of a read error. The chain recombines TRBV7-6 with TRBJ1-4; D unclear. There are 14 residues in the CDR3. Germline V gene data show CDR1 as SGHVS and CDR2 as FNYEAQ. The CDR3 sequence is CASSLDQINENLFF. In DNA form, the CDR3 reads TGTGCCAGCAGCTTAGACCAGATTAATGAAAACCTGTTTTTT.

As to this clonotype: The CDR3 does not close with the conserved phenylalanine or tryptophan, likely indicating a read error. The CDR3 DNA reads TGTGCCATCAGTCCCTTTGGGCAGGGGATCACGGAAGCTTTCTTG. Its protein is CAISPFGQGITEAFL. The chain couples TRBV27 to TRBJ1-1; the D gene is possibly TRBD1 (6 bases). The germline gives CDR1 MNHEY, CDR2 SMNVEV (reference sequence). The CDR3 runs 15 residues.

This clonotype turned up a few times. J is TRBJ2-1 and V is TRBV5-1; D may be TRBD2 (6 bases). The V end was cut by 0 bases, the J end by 0 bases, with 7 bases between. The length of the CDR3 is 15 residues. From germline, CDR1 is SGHRS and CDR2 YFSETQ. The CDR3 DNA follows: TGCGCCAGCAGCTTGGGGGGACTCTCCTACAATGAGCAGTTCTTC. It is translated as CASSLGGLSYNEQFF.

The table lists this clonotype with many counts. The chain links TRBV11-2 to TRBJ2-7; no firm D call. The CDR3 contains 14 residues. V dropped 3 bases and J dropped 0 bases, with 9 bases sitting between them. CDR1 and CDR2 (germline): SGHAT, FQNNGV. CDR3 residues: CASSFPAYSYEQYF. The CDR3 region has the DNA TGTGCCAGCAGCTTCCCCGCATACTCCTACGAGCAGTACTTC.

This clonotype has a handful of counts. This chain links TRBV29-1 with TRBJ1-4, with 9 bases that match TRBD1. CDR3 length equals 12 residues. V was pared by 3 bases and J by 7 bases, with 0 bases of the junction left unmatched. The germline CDR1 and CDR2 sequences are SQVTM and ANQGSEA. CDR3 loop: CSVEDRGEKLFF. CDR3 bases: TGCAGCGTTGAGGACAGGGGTGAAAAACTGTTTTTT.

This clonotype was seen only a few times. The chain employs TRBV24-1 and TRBJ2-3, with no clear D. V dropped 3 bases and J dropped 2 bases, with 14 bases sitting between them. Germline V gene data show CDR1 as KGHDR and CDR2 as SFDVKD. CDR3 length: 16 amino acids. The CDR3 bases are TGTGCCACCAGTGATCCGGCCCCGACGGCCACAGATACGCAGTATTTT. Its protein is CATSDPAPTATDTQYF.

This clonotype occurred many times. The chain joins TRBV7-2 to TRBJ1-6, with D uncertain. The CDR3 totals 15 residues. V was cut by 4 bases and J by 7 bases, with 14 bases left in between. The germline gives CDR1 SGHTA, CDR2 FQGNSA. DNA for the CDR3: TGTGCCAGCAGCTCCAACCGAAATTTAAATTCACCCCTCCACTTT. It yields the protein CASSSNRNLNSPLHF.

The rearrangement joins TRBV5-1 to TRBJ2-7; D ambiguous. Germline V gene lookup returns CDR1 SGHRS and CDR2 YFSETQ. CDR3 length: 15 residues. V was clipped by 1 base and J by 6 bases, with 17 bases between them. The CDR3 coding sequence is TGCGCCAGCAGCTTGAGTCCTGCGCTAGGCCCCGAGCAGTACTTC. Translation gives CASSLSPALGPEQYF.

Many counts were recorded for this clonotype. The junction departs from germline at one end; a sequencing error may be responsible. J is TRBJ2-7 and V is TRBV7-7; D call uncertain. The CDR3 spans 14 residues. Germline CDR1 and CDR2: SSHAT and FNYEAQ (reference sequence). The CDR3 reads CASSLSRAAHEQYF. The CDR3, as DNA: TGTGCTAGCAGCTTATCCCGGGCAGCCCACGAGCAGTACTTC.

This chain joins TRBV7-9 and TRBJ2-3, with 13 positions matching TRBD2. The CDR3 is 17 amino acids. Germline V gene data show CDR1 as SEHNR and CDR2 as FQNEAQ (reference sequence). With V trimmed by 6 bases and J by 2 bases, 8 bases remained unmatched. The CDR3 loop is CASSYWGLAGFTDTQYF. The CDR3 nucleotides read TGTGCCAGCAGTTATTGGGGACTAGCGGGGTTCACAGATACGCAGTATTTT.

This clonotype was detected only a few times. This chain uses TRBV4-1 with TRBJ1-2; 9 nucleotides align to TRBD1. The germline V gene encodes CDR1 MGHRA and CDR2 YSYEKL. The CDR3 loop spans 18 amino acids. Trimming at V came to 1 base and at J to 2 bases, leaving 11 bases not matched to a gene. CDR3 DNA: TGCGCCAGCAGCCAAGCGTCCCTACAGGGGGCGGGAAACTATGGCTACACCTTC. It encodes CASSQASLQGAGNYGYTF.